The 19 T cell receptor beta chains in this list originate from one sample, sequenced in a study of siplizumab effects on memory and regulatory T cells. Assay used: immunoSEQ multiplex PCR; TCRdb lists only in-frame clones, some missing. The table includes more than 85,000 clones, about 90% detected once. The sequencing sample was made of Tregs sorted from blood. Receptor source: a human donor in good health.

V and J are TRBV7-3 and TRBJ2-5; perhaps D is TRBD1 or TRBD2 (6 bases each). The assigned J gene may be wrong: the sequence end matches TRBJ2-7 better. Germline V gene data show CDR1 as SGHTA and CDR2 as FQGTGA. The CDR3 runs 14 residues. The CDR3 DNA follows: TGTGCCAGCAGGGACGTCAGGGGAGGCTACGAGCAGTACTTC. Residues: CASRDVRGGYEQYF.

This chain connects TRBV19 to TRBJ1-5; D remains unclear. This CDR3 comprises 13 residues. Germline V CDR1 and CDR2: LNHDA, SQIVND (reference sequence). The ends were cut back, 1 base at V and 6 bases at J, with 7 bases in the middle. The CDR3 nucleotides read TGTGCCAGTAGTATAGCCCTAAGTCAGCCCCAGCATTTT. It is translated as CASSIALSQPQHF.

The chain carries TRBV5-1 and TRBJ2-7; TRBD1 might be the D (5 bases). The length of the CDR3 is 12 residues. Germline V gene sequence: CDR1 SGHRS, CDR2 YFSETQ. V was clipped by 5 bases and J by 0 bases, with 6 bases between them. The CDR3: CASRGPSYEQYF. DNA of the CDR3: TGCGCCAGCAGGGGGCCCTCCTACGAGCAGTACTTC. Together with reference TRBV5-1 and TRBJ2-7, the CDR3 gives the full variable domain: KAGVTQTPRYLIKTRGQQVTLSCSPISGHRSVSWYQQTPGQGLQFLFEYFSETQRNKGNFPGRFSGRQFSNSRSEMNVSTLELGDSALYLCASRGPSYEQYFGPGTRLTVT.

A word on this clone: At the DNA level, this CDR3 is encoded by other sequences in the same sample as well. This chain joins TRBV20-1 and TRBJ2-3; no clear D gene. The germline V gene has CDR1 DFQATT and CDR2 SNEGSKA (reference sequence). V lost 4 bases and J lost 0, with 2 bases in between. The CDR3 has 11 residues. CDR3 sequence: CSATSTDTQYF. CDR3 DNA sequence: TGCAGTGCTACTAGCACAGATACGCAGTATTTT.

The chain recombines TRBV2 with TRBJ1-2; 10 nucleotides agree with TRBD1. V was clipped by 7 bases and J by 8 bases; unmatched bases: 7. This CDR3 contains 13 residues. CDR1 is SNHLY, CDR2 FYNNEI, per germline. The CDR3 spells CASTGTGERGYTF. For the CDR3, the DNA is TGTGCCAGCACCGGGACAGGGGAGAGGGGCTACACCTTC. Looking up the rest from reference TRBV2 and TRBJ1-2 gives the full variable domain: EPEVTQTPSHQVTQMGQEVILRCVPISNHLYFYWYRQILGQKVEFLVSFYNNEISEKSEIFDDQFSVERPDGSNFTLKIRSTKLEDSAMYFCASTGTGERGYTFGSGTRLTVV.

The chain links TRBV15 to TRBJ2-1; D may correspond to TRBD1 or TRBD2 (5 bases each). Trimming took off 1 base at V and 6 bases at J, with 25 bases between the two ends. Germline V lookup: CDR1 LNHNV, CDR2 YYDKDF (reference sequence). The CDR3 has 19 residues. CDR3 residues: CATSRGRRQSPGRLNEQFF. In DNA form, the CDR3 reads TGTGCCACCAGCAGAGGCCGACGACAGTCCCCGGGACGCCTCAATGAGCAGTTCTTC.

The chain is built from TRBV15 and TRBJ1-2; D gene ambiguous. This CDR3 spans 14 amino acids. V gave up 5 bases and J gave up 5 bases, with 15 bases separating them. From germline, CDR1 is LNHNV and CDR2 YYDKDF (reference sequence). In DNA form, the CDR3 reads TGTGCCACCAGCTTCGGGTTGGGCGTTTATGGCTACACCTTC. As protein: CATSFGLGVYGYTF.

V usage is TRBV6-5 and J usage is TRBJ2-5, with D unclear. The DNA end is more similar to TRBJ2-7, so the J call may be wrong. Looked up from germline, CDR1 is MNHEY and CDR2 is SVGAGI. This CDR3 has 13 amino acids. CDR3 amino acids: CASSFKQSGEQYF. The CDR3, as DNA: TGTGCCAGCAGTTTCAAGCAATCGGGCGAGCAGTACTTC.

The rearrangement joins TRBV2 to TRBJ2-3; D is ambiguous. Trimming took off 5 bases at V and 6 bases at J, with 15 bases between the two ends. Germline-derived CDR1 and CDR2 are SNHLY and FYNNEI. This CDR3 comprises 14 residues. CDR3 protein: CASSWSLNGDTQYF. The CDR3 region has the DNA TGTGCCAGCAGTTGGAGTCTCAATGGGGATACGCAGTATTTT.

The chain joins TRBV7-9 to TRBJ1-1; D gene ambiguous. Germline loops: CDR1 SEHNR, CDR2 FQNEAQ (reference sequence). The CDR3 totals 13 residues. Trimming left V 1 base short and J 4 bases short, with 7 bases between. The CDR3 region is CASSLDRGTEAFF. For the CDR3, the DNA is TGTGCCAGCAGCTTAGATCGGGGCACTGAAGCTTTCTTT.

The V and J genes are TRBV7-8 and TRBJ2-7, with TRBD1 identical over 8 bases. V gave up 5 bases and J gave up 6 bases; unmatched junction bases: 6. Germline CDR1 is SGHVS and CDR2 is FQNEAQ. The CDR3 spans 13 residues. The CDR3 bases are TGTGCCAGCAGCGCTCTACAGGGGGGCGAGCAGTACTTC. It yields the protein CASSALQGGEQYF.

This chain uses TRBV15 with TRBJ1-1; D unclear. From germline, CDR1 is LNHNV and CDR2 YYDKDF (reference sequence). This CDR3 contains 13 residues. Trimming pared 6 bases from V and 3 bases from J, leaving 11 bases between. CDR3 protein: CATSRRSDTEAFF. CDR3 sequence (DNA): TGTGCCACCAGTAGGAGGTCGGACACTGAAGCTTTCTTT.

The chain couples TRBV5-1 to TRBJ2-7, with D perhaps matching TRBD1 (6 bases). CDR3 length: 11 amino acids. Germline V gives CDR1 SGHRS, CDR2 YFSETQ. Trimming removed 4 bases at V and 4 bases at J, with 6 bases between. The CDR3 loop is CASSQGYEQYF. The CDR3, as DNA: TGCGCCAGCAGCCAGGGGTACGAGCAGTACTTC.

The CDR3 here is CASSLGVGTMSYEQYF. CDR3 bases: TGTGCCAGCAGCTTAGGGGTAGGGACTATGTCCTACGAGCAGTACTTC. J is TRBJ2-7 and V is TRBV7-8; 7 bases fit TRBD2. Germline values: CDR1 SGHVS, CDR2 FQNEAQ. J gave up 1 base and V 1 base, and 7 bases lay outside the gene matches. This CDR3 is built from 16 residues.

The rearrangement links TRBV2 to TRBJ2-3; 15 bases map to TRBD2. The CDR3 covers 20 residues. In germline, CDR1 is SNHLY, CDR2 FYNNEI. J lost 1 base, V lost 6 bases, and 14 bases had no gene match. DNA of the CDR3: TGTGCCAGCAGAAGGAATCCGGGACTAGCGGGAGGTGTAGGCACAGATACGCAGTATTTT. Protein sequence: CASRRNPGLAGGVGTDTQYF.

The chain joins TRBV29-1 to TRBJ1-4, with TRBD1 identical over 9 bases. V dropped 6 bases and J dropped 5; count of bases not matched to a gene: 4. CDR1 is SQVTM and CDR2 is ANQGSEA in the germline V gene. The CDR3 covers 13 residues. Written as DNA, the CDR3 is TGCAGCGTGGCGACAGGGGGGAATGAAAAACTGTTTTTT. Amino acid sequence: CSVATGGNEKLFF.

The chain combines TRBV19 with TRBJ2-7; TRBD1 agrees at 7 bases. Germline values: CDR1 LNHDA, CDR2 SQIVND (reference sequence). J gave up 0 bases and V 5 bases, and 10 bases lay outside the gene matches. The CDR3 totals 16 residues. The CDR3 DNA is TGTGCCAGTAGTCCGGGGCCCGGACAGGTCTCCTACGAGCAGTACTTC. Translation gives CASSPGPGQVSYEQYF.

The chain uses TRBV11-2 and TRBJ2-1, with D unclear. V lost 3 bases, J lost 0 bases, and 12 bases lay in between. CDR1 is SGHAT and CDR2 is FQNNGV in the germline V gene. The CDR3 covers 16 residues. The CDR3 DNA reads TGTGCCAGCAGCTTCGACGCCCTGAGCTCCTACAATGAGCAGTTCTTC. Translated: CASSFDALSSYNEQFF.

The rearrangement uses TRBV7-9 and TRBJ2-3, with 12 bases lining up with TRBD1. Germline V gives CDR1 SEHNR, CDR2 FQNEAQ (reference sequence). Trimming cost V 4 bases and J 4 bases; bases outside gene matches: 9. This CDR3 is 17 amino acids long. In nucleotides, the CDR3 is TGTGCCAGCAGCTCAAGGCTTGGGACAGGGGGCGCAGATACGCAGTATTTT. Translation: CASSSRLGTGGADTQYF.